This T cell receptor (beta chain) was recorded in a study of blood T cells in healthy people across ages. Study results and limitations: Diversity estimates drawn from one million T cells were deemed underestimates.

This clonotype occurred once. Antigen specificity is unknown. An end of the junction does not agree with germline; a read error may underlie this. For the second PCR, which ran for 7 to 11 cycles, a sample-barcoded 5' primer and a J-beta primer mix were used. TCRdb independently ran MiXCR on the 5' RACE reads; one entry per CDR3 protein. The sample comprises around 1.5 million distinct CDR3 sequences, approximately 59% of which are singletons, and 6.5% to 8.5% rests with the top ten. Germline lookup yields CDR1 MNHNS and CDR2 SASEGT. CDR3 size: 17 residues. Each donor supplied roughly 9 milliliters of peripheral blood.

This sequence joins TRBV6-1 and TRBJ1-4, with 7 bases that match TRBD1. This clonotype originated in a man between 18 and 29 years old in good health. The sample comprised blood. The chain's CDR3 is CASRGYGTEATNGKLFF. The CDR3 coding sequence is TGTGCCAGCAGGGGATACGGGACAGAAGCAACTAATGGAAAACTGTTTTTT.